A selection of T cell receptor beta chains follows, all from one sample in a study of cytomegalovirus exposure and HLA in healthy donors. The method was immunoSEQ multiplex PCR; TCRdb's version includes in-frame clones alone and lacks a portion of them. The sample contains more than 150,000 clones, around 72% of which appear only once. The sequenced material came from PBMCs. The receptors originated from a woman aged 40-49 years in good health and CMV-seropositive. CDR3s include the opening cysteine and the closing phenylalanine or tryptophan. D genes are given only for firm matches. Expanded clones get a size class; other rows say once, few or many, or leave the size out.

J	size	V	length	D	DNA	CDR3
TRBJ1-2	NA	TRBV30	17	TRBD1	TGTGCCTGGAGTATTGGGACAGGGGTTTATTTAGGCTATGGCTACACCTTC	CAWSIGTGVYLGYGYTF
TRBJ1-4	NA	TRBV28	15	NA	TGTGCCAGCAGTCCCCAGGGGAGGGCGAATGAAAAACTGTTTTTT	CASSPQGRANEKLFF
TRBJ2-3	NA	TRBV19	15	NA	TGTGCCAGTAGTATTGACGGGGGAAGGACAGATACGCAGTATTTT	CASSIDGGRTDTQYF
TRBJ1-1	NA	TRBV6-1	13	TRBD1	TGTGCCAGCAGTGAAGTTGGACAGGGGGGAGCTTTCTTT	CASSEVGQGGAFF
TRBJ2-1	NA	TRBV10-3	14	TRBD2	TGTGCCATCATCCCGATTGAGCGGGGGGAGGAGCAGTTCTTC	CAIIPIERGEEQFF
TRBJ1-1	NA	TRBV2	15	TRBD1	TGTGCCAGCAGCCAGACAGGGCTGGGAAACACTGAAGCTTTCTTT	CASSQTGLGNTEAFF
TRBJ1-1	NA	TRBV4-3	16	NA	TGCGCCAGCAGCCAAGATCTTGGAGGCATGAACACTGAAGCTTTCTTT	CASSQDLGGMNTEAFF
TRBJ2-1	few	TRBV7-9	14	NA	TGTTCCAGCGAGTCGAAAAGCTCCTACAATGAGCAGTTCTTC	CSSESKSSYNEQFF
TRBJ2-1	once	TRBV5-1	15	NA	TGCGCCAGCAGCTTTTCAGTCCTTTCCTACAATGAGCAGTTCTTC	CASSFSVLSYNEQFF
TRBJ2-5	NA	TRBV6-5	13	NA	TGTGCCAGCAGGTCAACGGTGCAAGAGACCCAGTACTTC	CASRSTVQETQYF
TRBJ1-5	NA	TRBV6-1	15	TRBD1	TGTGCCAGCAGGCCGGAGGGACAGGGGAGGCAGCCCCAGCATTTT	CASRPEGQGRQPQHF
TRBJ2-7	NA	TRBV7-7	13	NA	TGTGCCAGCAGCCCAAGAGGAGCATACGAGCAGTACTTC	CASSPRGAYEQYF
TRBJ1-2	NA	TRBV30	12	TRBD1	TGTGCCGTCGACAGGGGGGTGGATGGCTACACCTTC	CAVDRGVDGYTF
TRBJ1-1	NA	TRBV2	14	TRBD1	TGTGCCAGCAGCCGGGACAGGGCGGACACTGAAGCTTTCTTT	CASSRDRADTEAFF
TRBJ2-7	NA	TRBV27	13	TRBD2	TGTGCCAGCAGACTAGCGGCTCCCTACGAGCAGTACTTC	CASRLAAPYEQYF
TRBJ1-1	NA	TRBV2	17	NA	TGTGCCAGCAGTGACCTCACAGGAGCCTCACAATACACTGAAGCTTTCTTT	CASSDLTGASQYTEAFF
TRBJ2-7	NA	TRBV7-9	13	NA	TGTGCCAGCAGCTTAACAGCAGCCTACGAGCAGTACTTC	CASSLTAAYEQYF
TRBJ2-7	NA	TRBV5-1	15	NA	TGCGCCAGCAGCTTGACGTGGGACACCACCTACGAGCAGTACTTC	CASSLTWDTTYEQYF
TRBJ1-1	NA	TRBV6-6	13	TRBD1	TGTGCCAGCGTTATCAGGGGGGACACTGAAGCTTTCTTT	CASVIRGDTEAFF
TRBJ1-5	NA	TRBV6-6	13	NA	TGTGCCAGCAGTCCCTCCCTCTGGGACACCGAGCATTTT	CASSPSLWDTEHF
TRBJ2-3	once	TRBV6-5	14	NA	TGTGCCAGCAGGGGGGCTAACACACGAGATACGCAGTATTTT	CASRGANTRDTQYF
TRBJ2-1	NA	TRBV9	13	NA	TGTGCCAGCAGCGTAGGTAGCTACAATGAGCAGTTCTTC	CASSVGSYNEQFF
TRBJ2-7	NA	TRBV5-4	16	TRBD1	TGTGCCAGCAGCCCAGGACAGGGGGTAATAACCTACGAGCAGTACTTC	CASSPGQGVITYEQYF
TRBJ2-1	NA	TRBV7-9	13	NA	TGTGCCAGCAGCTGGACAGCACTCAATGAGCAGTTCTTC	CASSWTALNEQFF
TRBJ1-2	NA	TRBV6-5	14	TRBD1	TGTGCCAGCACAGAGGCAGGGGGCGCGAGGGGCTACACCTTC	CASTEAGGARGYTF
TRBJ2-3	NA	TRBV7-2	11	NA	TGTGCCAGCAGCCACACAGATACGCAGTATTTT	CASSHTDTQYF
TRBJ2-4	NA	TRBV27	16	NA	TGTGCCAGCAGTTTGGACAACAGGTTCTCCAAAAACATTCAGTACTTC	CASSLDNRFSKNIQYF
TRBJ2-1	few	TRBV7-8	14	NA	TGTGCCAGCAGCTTAGTGAGCAGGCTGGGTGAGCAGTTCTTC	CASSLVSRLGEQFF
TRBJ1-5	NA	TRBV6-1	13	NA	TGTGCCAGCAGTGAAGGTCCCTGGGGAGCCCAGCATTTT	CASSEGPWGAQHF
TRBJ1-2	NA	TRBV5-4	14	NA	TGTGCCAGCAGCCCCGAGACGGGTAACTATGGCTACACCTTC	CASSPETGNYGYTF
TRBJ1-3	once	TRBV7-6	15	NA	TGTGCCAGCACCCCCCTCGGGGTCGGCAGGCACACCATATATTTT	CASTPLGVGRHTIYF
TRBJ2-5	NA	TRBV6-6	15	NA	TGTGCCAGCAGCCCCGGGGTCAGCGTACGAGAGACCCAGTACTTC	CASSPGVSVRETQYF
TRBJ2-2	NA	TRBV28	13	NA	TGTGCCAGCGGAGGGGTAAACACCGGGGAGCTGTTTTTT	CASGGVNTGELFF
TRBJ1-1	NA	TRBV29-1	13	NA	TGCAGCGTTGCGCTGGGGGCGCACACTGAAGCTTTCTTT	CSVALGAHTEAFF
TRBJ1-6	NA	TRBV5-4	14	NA	TGTGCCAGCAAGGAACAGGGAGATCATTCACCCCTCCACTTT	CASKEQGDHSPLHF
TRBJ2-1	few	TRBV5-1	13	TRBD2	TGCGCCAGCAGCCCCGGGGGGTTCGATGAGCAGTTCTTC	CASSPGGFDEQFF
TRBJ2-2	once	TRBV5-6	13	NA	TGTGCCAGCAGCTTGCCCTCCACCGGGGAGCTGTTTTTT	CASSLPSTGELFF
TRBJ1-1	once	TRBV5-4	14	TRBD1	TGTGCCAGCAGCACGGGACAGGGGTTCACTGAAGCTTTCTTT	CASSTGQGFTEAFF
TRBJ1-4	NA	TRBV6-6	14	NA	TGTGCCAGCAGCTCCGAGGGAAGTTCTGAAAAACTGTTTTTT	CASSSEGSSEKLFF
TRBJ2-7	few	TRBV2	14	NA	TGTGCCAGCAGTGCGTATCGGGATACCTACGAGCAGTACTTC	CASSAYRDTYEQYF
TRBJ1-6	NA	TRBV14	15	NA	TGTGCCAGCAGCCAAGATCGTGGCCGCCATTCACCCCTCCACTTT	CASSQDRGRHSPLHF
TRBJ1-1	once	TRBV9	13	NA	TGTGCCAGCAGCGTAGACGGGGAGACTGAAGCTTTCTTT	CASSVDGETEAFF
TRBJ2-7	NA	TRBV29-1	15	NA	TGCAGCGTCCGGAGCGGAAGCACTAGGCAGTACGAGCAGTACTTC	CSVRSGSTRQYEQYF
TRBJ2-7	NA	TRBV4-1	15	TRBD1	TGCGCCAGCAGCCGAGGGACAGCCGCTGCCTACGAGCAGTACTTC	CASSRGTAAAYEQYF
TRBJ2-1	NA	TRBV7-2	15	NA	TGTGCCAGCAGCACAAGTGCCGGGTCCTACAATGAGCAGTTCTTC	CASSTSAGSYNEQFF
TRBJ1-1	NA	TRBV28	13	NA	TGTGCCAGCAGCCTAGGGGGGAACACTGAAGCTTTCTTT	CASSLGGNTEAFF
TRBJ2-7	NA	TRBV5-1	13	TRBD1	TGCGCCAGCAGCCGGGGACAGGGCTACGAGCAGTACTTC	CASSRGQGYEQYF
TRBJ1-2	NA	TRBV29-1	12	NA	TGCAGCGTTGGGGGCCAAGGCTATGGCTACACCTTC	CSVGGQGYGYTF
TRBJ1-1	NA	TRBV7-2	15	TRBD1	TGTGCCAGCAGCCCGACAGGGGTAAGGATCACTGAAGCTTTCTTT	CASSPTGVRITEAFF
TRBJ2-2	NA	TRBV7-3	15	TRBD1	TGTGCCAGCAGCCGGGACAGGGCCGACACCGGGGAGCTGTTTTTT	CASSRDRADTGELFF